Here is one T cell receptor beta chain with its context. Its matching antigen is unknown. Other DNA sequences in the sample encode the same CDR3. The data originate from a study of cytomegalovirus exposure and HLA in healthy donors. Study-wide points: The investigators catalogued 180 or so TCR beta chains as cytomegalovirus-associated. The authors reported that TCR beta sequences could predict HLA-A and HLA-B alleles. These predictions were accurate for most subjects in the first cohort.

PCR primers comprised 60 Vbeta and 13 Jbeta primers. Sequenced by immunoSEQ multiplex PCR; TCRdb stores in-frame clones only, minus some. The table shows 200,000 to 250,000 clones, with 60% to 80% occurring only once. When sampled, the donors appeared nominally healthy, though they likely had unrecorded immune exposures. The receptor comes from a male donor in good health and CMV-seronegative. Sequences were obtained from PBMCs.

The CDR3 region is CAWTYQRISGNTIYF. CDR3 sequence (DNA): TGTGCCTGGACCTACCAGAGGATCTCTGGAAACACCATATATTTT. J is TRBJ1-3 and V is TRBV30, with D unclear. Trimming took 4 bases from V and 0 from J, leaving 13 bases between them. This CDR3 region has 15 residues. Looked up from germline, CDR1 is GTSNPN and CDR2 is SVGIG (reference sequence).